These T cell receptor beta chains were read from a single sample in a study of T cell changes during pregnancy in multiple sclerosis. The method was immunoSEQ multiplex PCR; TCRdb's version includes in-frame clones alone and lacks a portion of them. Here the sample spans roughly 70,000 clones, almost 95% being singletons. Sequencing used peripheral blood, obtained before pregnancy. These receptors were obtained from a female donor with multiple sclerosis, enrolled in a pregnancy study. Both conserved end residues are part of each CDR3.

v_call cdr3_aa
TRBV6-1 CAVYRVSYNEQFF
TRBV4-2 CASSPRTGDGSGELFF
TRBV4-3 CASSQHQGAGANVLTF
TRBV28 CASSLAGGRVLTF
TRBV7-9 CASSFPGTGDEAFF
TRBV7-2 CASRQATSMNTEAFF
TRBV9 CASSVEGIWNEQFF
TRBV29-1 CSAGGGTNTGELFF
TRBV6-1 CASSAVTGQRNTEAFF
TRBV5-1 CASSLGQGTEQYF
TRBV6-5 CASSYGTPSYEQYF
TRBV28 CASRSLAGAGDTQYF
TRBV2 CASSGAVLNTEAFF
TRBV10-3 CAISGGTISTDTQYF
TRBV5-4 CASSGLQGGDGYTF
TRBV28 CASSFQGNTEAFF
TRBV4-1 CASSQGTSGRRYEQYF
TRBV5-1 CASSLTGTSGYNEQFF
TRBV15 CATSRVQAGNTEAFF
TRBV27 CASSPPGTGFGNSNQPQHF
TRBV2 CASKREEQYF
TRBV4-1 CASSQGTGTATYNEQFF